This is a list of T cell receptor beta chains from one sample in a study of T-cell reconstitution after alpha-beta-depleted transplantation in children. From the PCR reads, TCRdb called clonotypes with MiXCR, one entry per CDR3 protein. Of around 490,000 distinct CDR3 sequences detected, 11% appear once; the ten largest clones hold 14%. The sequencing here drew on PBMCs, mostly from graft donor cells, taken 180 days after TCRalphabeta/CD19-depleted stem cell transplant. These receptors were taken from a female patient aged 2-10 years who had a stem cell transplant for aplastic anemia, so the T cells may come from the graft donor. The CDR3 runs from the conserved cysteine through the conserved F or W. A D gene is named only where the DNA matches it firmly. Clone size is not always given. Where it is, it says once, few, many or a class for expanded clones.

j_call: TRBJ2-2; v_call: TRBV4-3; d_call: TRBD2; clone_size: few; cdr3_nt: TGCGCCAGCAGCCAAGGGACTAGCGGGAGGGGGGAGCTGTTTTTT; cdr3_aa: CASSQGTSGRGELFF
j_call: TRBJ1-5; v_call: TRBV30; d_call: -; clone_size: -; cdr3_nt: TGTGCCTGGAGCGACTCCTTCGACAGTAGCAATCAGCCCCAGCATTTT; cdr3_aa: CAWSDSFDSSNQPQHF
j_call: TRBJ2-1; v_call: TRBV5-1; d_call: -; clone_size: few; cdr3_nt: TGCGCCAGCAGCTTGGTTGGGCAGAACAATGAGCAGTTCTTC; cdr3_aa: CASSLVGQNNEQFF
j_call: TRBJ2-1; v_call: TRBV27; d_call: TRBD2; clone_size: few; cdr3_nt: TGTGCCAGCAGTCCCAGCGGGAGTAGAAACAATGAGCAGTTCTTC; cdr3_aa: CASSPSGSRNNEQFF
j_call: TRBJ2-5; v_call: TRBV7-6; d_call: TRBD2; clone_size: -; cdr3_nt: TGTGCCAGCAGCTTCGATACTAGCGGGAGGGCCGAGGAGCAAGAGACCCAGTACTTC; cdr3_aa: CASSFDTSGRAEEQETQYF
j_call: TRBJ2-5; v_call: TRBV12-3/TRBV12-4; d_call: -; clone_size: few; cdr3_nt: TGTGCCAGCAGTAAGACAGAACAAGAGACCCAGTACTTC; cdr3_aa: CASSKTEQETQYF
j_call: TRBJ2-5; v_call: TRBV6-5; d_call: TRBD2; clone_size: few; cdr3_nt: TGTGCCAGCAGTTACAGCTCGGGAGGTCAAGAGACCCAGTACTTC; cdr3_aa: CASSYSSGGQETQYF
j_call: TRBJ2-7; v_call: TRBV5-1; d_call: TRBD2; clone_size: -; cdr3_nt: TGCGCCAGCCGGGAGGCGGCAGGCCGCTACGAGCAGTACTTC; cdr3_aa: CASREAAGRYEQYF
j_call: TRBJ2-4; v_call: TRBV7-2; d_call: TRBD2; clone_size: -; cdr3_nt: TGTGCCAGCAGCTTAGACGGGGGGTTAAACATTCAGTACTTC; cdr3_aa: CASSLDGGLNIQYF
j_call: TRBJ1-5; v_call: TRBV27; d_call: -; clone_size: few; cdr3_nt: TGTGCCAGCAGTAAGGGGTTAAGCAATCAGCCCCAGCATTTT; cdr3_aa: CASSKGLSNQPQHF
j_call: TRBJ2-4; v_call: TRBV4-3; d_call: TRBD2; clone_size: many; cdr3_nt: TGCGCCAGCAGCCAAGCACAGCGGGGAGTCCAAAACATTCAGTACTTC; cdr3_aa: CASSQAQRGVQNIQYF
j_call: TRBJ2-1; v_call: TRBV21-1; d_call: -; clone_size: -; cdr3_nt: TGTGCCAGCAGCAAAGGGCAGGGGGCGGCTAGCGGGAGATGTCTCTCCTACAATGAGCAGTTCTTC; cdr3_aa: CASSKGQGAASGRCLSYNEQFF
j_call: TRBJ1-2; v_call: TRBV12-3/TRBV12-4; d_call: -; clone_size: many; cdr3_nt: TGTGCCAGCAGTTTAAGGGGTAGCTATGGCTACACCTTC; cdr3_aa: CASSLRGSYGYTF
j_call: TRBJ2-7; v_call: TRBV20-1; d_call: -; clone_size: few; cdr3_nt: TGCAGTGCTAGATTACCTTTGAGCTACGAGCAGTACTTC; cdr3_aa: CSARLPLSYEQYF
j_call: TRBJ2-3; v_call: TRBV12-3/TRBV12-4; d_call: -; clone_size: few; cdr3_nt: TGTGCCAGCAGTTTAGCGCGGAGGGATACGCAGTATTTT; cdr3_aa: CASSLARRDTQYF
j_call: TRBJ2-1; v_call: TRBV4-3; d_call: -; clone_size: -; cdr3_nt: TGCGCCAGCAGGGGGTCCTACAATGAGCAGTTCTTC; cdr3_aa: CASRGSYNEQFF
j_call: TRBJ2-3; v_call: TRBV11-3; d_call: -; clone_size: few; cdr3_nt: TGTGCCAGCAGCTGGGGGGGACATACAACGGCGGATACGCAGTATTTT; cdr3_aa: CASSWGGHTTADTQYF
j_call: TRBJ2-1; v_call: TRBV7-9; d_call: TRBD2; clone_size: -; cdr3_nt: TGTGCCAGCAGCTTAGGGACTAGCGGGAGGAACCACGATGAGCAGTTCTTC; cdr3_aa: CASSLGTSGRNHDEQFF
j_call: TRBJ1-1; v_call: TRBV9; d_call: TRBD1; clone_size: -; cdr3_nt: TGTGCCAGCAGCGTAGGCAGGGGGCAGGGGGACACTGAAGCTTTCTTT; cdr3_aa: CASSVGRGQGDTEAFF